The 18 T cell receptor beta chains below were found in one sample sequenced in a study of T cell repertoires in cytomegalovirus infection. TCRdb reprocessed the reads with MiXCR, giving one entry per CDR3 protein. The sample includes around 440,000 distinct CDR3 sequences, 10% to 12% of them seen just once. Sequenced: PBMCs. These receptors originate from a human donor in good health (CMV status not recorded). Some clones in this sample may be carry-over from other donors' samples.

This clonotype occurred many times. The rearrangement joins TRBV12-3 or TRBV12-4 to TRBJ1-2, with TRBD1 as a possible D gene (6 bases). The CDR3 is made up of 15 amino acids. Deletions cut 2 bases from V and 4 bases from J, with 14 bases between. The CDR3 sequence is CASSLTNGGGYGYTF. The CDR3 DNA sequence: TGTGCCAGCAGTTTAACAAATGGGGGCGGCTATGGCTACACCTTC.

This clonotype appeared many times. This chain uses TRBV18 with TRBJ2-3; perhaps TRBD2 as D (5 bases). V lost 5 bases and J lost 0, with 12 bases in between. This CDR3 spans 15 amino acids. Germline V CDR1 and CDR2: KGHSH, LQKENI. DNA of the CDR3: TGTGCCAGCTCAACTACCGGGATTAGCACAGATACGCAGTATTTT. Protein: CASSTTGISTDTQYF.

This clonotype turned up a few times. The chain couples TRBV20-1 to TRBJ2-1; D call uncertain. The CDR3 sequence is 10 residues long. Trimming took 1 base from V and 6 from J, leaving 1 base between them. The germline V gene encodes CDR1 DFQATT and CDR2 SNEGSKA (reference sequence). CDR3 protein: CSARANEQFF. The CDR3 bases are TGCAGTGCTAGAGCCAATGAGCAGTTCTTC.

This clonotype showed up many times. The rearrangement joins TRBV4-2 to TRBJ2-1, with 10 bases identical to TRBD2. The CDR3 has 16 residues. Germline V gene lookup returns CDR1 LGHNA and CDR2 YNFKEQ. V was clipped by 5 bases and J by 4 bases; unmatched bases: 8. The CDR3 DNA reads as TGTGCCAGCAGCAACGTCGGGACTAGCGTTTACAATGAGCAGTTCTTC. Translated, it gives CASSNVGTSVYNEQFF.

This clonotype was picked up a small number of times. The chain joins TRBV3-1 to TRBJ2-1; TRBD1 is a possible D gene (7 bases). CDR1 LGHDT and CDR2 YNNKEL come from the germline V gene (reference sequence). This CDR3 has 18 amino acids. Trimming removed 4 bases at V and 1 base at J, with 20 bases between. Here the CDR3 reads CASSPSPRGVGSYNEQFF. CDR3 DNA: TGTGCCAGCAGCCCCTCACCCAGGGGGGTAGGGTCCTACAATGAGCAGTTCTTC.

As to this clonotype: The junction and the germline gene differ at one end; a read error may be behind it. The CDR3 DNA sequence: TGTGCCAGCAGTCGTGGACAGGGGGCGGGAGTTACTTCAACTTTC. It translates to CASSRGQGAGVTSTF. This sequence joins TRBV6-5 and TRBJ2-1, with 11 bases aligning to TRBD1. Germline CDR1 reads MNHEY; CDR2 reads SVGAGI. The CDR3 loop spans 15 amino acids.

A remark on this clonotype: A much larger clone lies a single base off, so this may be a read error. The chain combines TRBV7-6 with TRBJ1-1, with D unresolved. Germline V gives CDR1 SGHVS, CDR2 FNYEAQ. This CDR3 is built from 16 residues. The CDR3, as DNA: TGTGCCAGCAGCCCTGGGCGAGGCAGCTTGAACACTAAAGCTTTCTTT. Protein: CASSPGRGSLNTKAFF.

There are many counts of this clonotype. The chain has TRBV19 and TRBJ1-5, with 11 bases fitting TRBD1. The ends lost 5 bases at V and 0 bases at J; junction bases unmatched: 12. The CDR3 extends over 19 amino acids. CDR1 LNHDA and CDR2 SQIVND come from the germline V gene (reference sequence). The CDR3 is CASSFARTGGPYSNQPQHF. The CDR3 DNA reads TGTGCCAGTAGTTTCGCCCGGACAGGGGGCCCTTATAGCAATCAGCCCCAGCATTTT.

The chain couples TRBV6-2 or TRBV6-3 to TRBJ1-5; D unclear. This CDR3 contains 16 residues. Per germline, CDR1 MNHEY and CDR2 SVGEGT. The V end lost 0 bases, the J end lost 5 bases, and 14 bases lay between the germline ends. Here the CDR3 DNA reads TGTGCCAGCAGTTACTCGACCCGGGCCCGGTATCAGCCCCAGCATTTT. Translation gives CASSYSTRARYQPQHF.

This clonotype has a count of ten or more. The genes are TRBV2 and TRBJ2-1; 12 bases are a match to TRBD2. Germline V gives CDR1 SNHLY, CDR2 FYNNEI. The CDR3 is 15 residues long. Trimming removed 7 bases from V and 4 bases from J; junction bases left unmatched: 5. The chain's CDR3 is CASTLTSGSYNEQFF. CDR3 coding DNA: TGTGCCAGCACCTTGACTAGCGGGAGTTACAATGAGCAGTTCTTC. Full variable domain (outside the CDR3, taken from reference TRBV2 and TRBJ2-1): EPEVTQTPSHQVTQMGQEVILRCVPISNHLYFYWYRQILGQKVEFLVSFYNNEISEKSEIFDDQFSVERPDGSNFTLKIRSTKLEDSAMYFCASTLTSGSYNEQFFGPGTRLTVL.

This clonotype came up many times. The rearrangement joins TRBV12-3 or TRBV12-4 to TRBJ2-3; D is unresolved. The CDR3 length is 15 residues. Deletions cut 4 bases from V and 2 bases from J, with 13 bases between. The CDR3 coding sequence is TGTGCCAGCAGTTCGTCCGGGCCTAACACAGATACGCAGTATTTT. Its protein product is CASSSSGPNTDTQYF.

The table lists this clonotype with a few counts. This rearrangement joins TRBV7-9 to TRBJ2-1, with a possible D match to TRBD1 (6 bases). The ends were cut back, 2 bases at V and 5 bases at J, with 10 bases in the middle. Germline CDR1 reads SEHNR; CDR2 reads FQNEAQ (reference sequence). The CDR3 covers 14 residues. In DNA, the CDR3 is TGTGCCAGCAGCTTAACACAGGGTAACAATGAGCAGTTCTTC. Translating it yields CASSLTQGNNEQFF.

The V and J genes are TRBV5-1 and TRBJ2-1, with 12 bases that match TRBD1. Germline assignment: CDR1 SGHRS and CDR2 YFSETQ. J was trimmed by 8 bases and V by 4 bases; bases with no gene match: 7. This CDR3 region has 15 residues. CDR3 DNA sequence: TGCGCCAGCAGCGATCCGGGACAGGGGGCGGATGAGCAGTTCTTC. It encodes CASSDPGQGADEQFF.

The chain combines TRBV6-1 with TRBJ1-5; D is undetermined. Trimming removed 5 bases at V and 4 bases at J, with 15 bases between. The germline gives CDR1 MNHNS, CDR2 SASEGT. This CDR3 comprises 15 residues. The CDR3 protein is CASSIHSGRNQPQHF. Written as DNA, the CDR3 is TGTGCCAGCAGTATCCACAGTGGTAGGAATCAGCCCCAGCATTTT.

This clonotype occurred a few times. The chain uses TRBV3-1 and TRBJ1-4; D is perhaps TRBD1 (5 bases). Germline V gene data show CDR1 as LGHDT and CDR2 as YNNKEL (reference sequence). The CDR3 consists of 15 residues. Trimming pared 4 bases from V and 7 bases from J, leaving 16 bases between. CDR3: CASSPQQALGEKLFF. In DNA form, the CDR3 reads TGTGCCAGCAGCCCTCAACAGGCCTTAGGTGAAAAACTGTTTTTT.

In DNA form, the CDR3 reads TGTGCCAGCAGCCAAGTGAGGAGCTCTGGAAACACCATATATTTT. It specifies CASSQVRSSGNTIYF. The chain carries TRBV4-2 and TRBJ1-3; no firm D call. The CDR3 runs 15 residues. Germline V gene data show CDR1 as LGHNA and CDR2 as YNFKEQ. Trimming took 1 base from V and 0 from J, leaving 7 bases between them.

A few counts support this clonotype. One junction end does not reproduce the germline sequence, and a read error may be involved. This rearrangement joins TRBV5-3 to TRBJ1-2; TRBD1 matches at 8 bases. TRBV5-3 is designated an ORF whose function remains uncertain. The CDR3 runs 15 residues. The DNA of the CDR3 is TGTGCCAGCAGCTTGACCGGGACAGGCTACTATGGCTACACCTTC. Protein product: CASSLTGTGYYGYTF.

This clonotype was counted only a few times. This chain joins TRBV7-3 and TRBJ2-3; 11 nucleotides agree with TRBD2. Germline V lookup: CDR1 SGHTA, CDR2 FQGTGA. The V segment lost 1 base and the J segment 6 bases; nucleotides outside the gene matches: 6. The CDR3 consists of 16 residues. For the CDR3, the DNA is TGTGCCAGCAGCTTAAATCCTAGCGGGGGGTCCGATACGCAGTATTTT. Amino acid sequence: CASSLNPSGGSDTQYF.